The 32 T cell receptor beta chains given below trace back to one sample, sequenced in a study of regulatory and conventional T cells in RAG deficiency. Method: immunoSEQ multiplex PCR; TCRdb's copy keeps in-frame clones and lacks some. The sample yields under 35,000 clones, about 80% seen once. Conventional CD4+ T cells were sorted from blood as CD25-low CD127-high cells. This sample was shared with a second study, whose subject was regulatory T cells. That study reports: Amplification used 52 TRBV primers and 13 TRBJ primers.

The material sequenced was CD4+ effector T cells sorted from blood. Every receptor here comes from a human donor in good health.

The chain joins TRBV6-1 to TRBJ2-3; 7 bases agree with TRBD1. The trim removed 6 bases at V and 4 bases at J, leaving 7 bases unmatched. This CDR3 has 14 amino acids. Germline loops: CDR1 MNHNS, CDR2 SASEGT. CDR3 DNA: TGTGCCAGCAGAGACAGGGAGTGGGCAGATACGCAGTATTTT. Translation: CASRDREWADTQYF.

This clone was observed a single time. This chain joins TRBV5-4 and TRBJ1-1; no firm D call. The CDR3 contains 14 residues. CDR1 and CDR2 (germline): SGHNT, YYREEE (reference sequence). Trimming stripped 4 bases from V and 0 bases from J, with 10 bases between. The CDR3 is CASSLSTVNTEAFF. The DNA of the CDR3 is TGTGCCAGCAGCCTCTCCACAGTGAACACTGAAGCTTTCTTT.

The CDR3 sequence is CASSVSGRFPAAQYF. Written as DNA, the CDR3 is TGTGCCAGCAGCGTAAGTGGCCGATTTCCGGCGGCCCAGTACTTC. The rearrangement uses TRBV9 and TRBJ2-5; D remains unclear. V lost 1 base and J 9 bases, leaving 19 bases between the germline ends. In germline, CDR1 is SGDLS, CDR2 YYNGEE. CDR3 length equals 15 residues. The entire variable domain, with the rest obtained from reference TRBV9 and TRBJ2-5, is as follows: DSGVTQTPKHLITATGQRVTLRCSPRSGDLSVYWYQQSLDQGLQFLIQYYNGEERAKGNILERFSAQQFPDLHSELNLSSLELGDSALYFCASSVSGRFPAAQYFGPGTRLLVL.

This chain links TRBV2 with TRBJ2-6; 10 bases are shared with TRBD1. V gave up 7 bases and J gave up 4 bases; unmatched junction bases: 19. Germline CDR1 SNHLY, CDR2 FYNNEI. The CDR3 covers 20 residues. CDR3 sequence: CASNVSPGQGTVGGANVLTF. As DNA, the CDR3 is TGTGCCAGCAACGTCTCGCCGGGACAGGGGACCGTCGGGGGGGCCAACGTCCTGACTTTC. The full variable domain, completed using reference TRBV2 and TRBJ2-6, is EPEVTQTPSHQVTQMGQEVILRCVPISNHLYFYWYRQILGQKVEFLVSFYNNEISEKSEIFDDQFSVERPDGSNFTLKIRSTKLEDSAMYFCASNVSPGQGTVGGANVLTFGAGSRLTVL.

The rearrangement links TRBV7-2 to TRBJ2-1; maybe TRBD2 (6 bases). CDR1 and CDR2 (germline): SGHTA, FQGNSA. The V end was cut by 7 bases, the J end by 2 bases, with 15 bases between. The CDR3 spans 15 residues. Here the CDR3 reads CASTYGDLTYNEQFF. CDR3 DNA sequence: TGTGCCAGCACCTATGGGGACTTGACCTACAATGAGCAGTTCTTC.

This clone was counted once. V is TRBV29-1 and J is TRBJ2-1; 10 bases match TRBD1. This CDR3 comprises 12 residues. J was trimmed by 10 bases and V by 8 bases; bases with no gene match: 8. Germline V gene data show CDR1 as SQVTM and CDR2 as ANQGSEA. CDR3 region: CSSGTGVSEQFF. Here the CDR3 DNA reads TGCAGCTCGGGGACAGGGGTCAGCGAGCAGTTCTTC.

In its sample, this clone was seen once. CDR3 region: CASRSYNEQFF. The CDR3 DNA reads as TGTGCCAGCAGATCCTACAATGAGCAGTTCTTC. The chain combines TRBV27 with TRBJ2-1; D gene ambiguous. Germline loops: CDR1 MNHEY, CDR2 SMNVEV (reference sequence). This CDR3 is 11 amino acids long. Trimming took 6 bases from V and 1 from J, leaving 1 base between them.

This clone came up a few times. In DNA form, the CDR3 reads TGTGCCAGCAGGACCGACAGGGGCCCGATCTATGGCTACACCTTC. This encodes CASRTDRGPIYGYTF. V is TRBV28 and J is TRBJ1-2, with TRBD1 matching 8 bases. Germline loops: CDR1 MDHEN, CDR2 SYDVKM. The length of the CDR3 is 15 residues. V dropped 6 bases and J dropped 4; count of bases not matched to a gene: 10.

This clone was seen only a few times. The chain is built from TRBV7-9 and TRBJ1-4; D is possibly TRBD1 (5 bases). The CDR3 consists of 14 residues. Germline values: CDR1 SEHNR, CDR2 FQNEAQ (reference sequence). Between the trimmed V and J ends, which lost 3 bases and 5 bases, there was a span of 10 bases. CDR3 in DNA: TGTGCCAGCAGCTTTGCCGCAGGGAATGAAAAACTGTTTTTT. This translates into CASSFAAGNEKLFF. The complete variable domain, with remaining parts taken from reference TRBV7-9 and TRBJ1-4, reads DTGVSQNPRHKITKRGQNVTFRCDPISEHNRLYWYRQTLGQGPEFLTYFQNEAQLEKSRLLSDRFSAERPKGSFSTLEIQRTEQGDSAMYLCASSFAAGNEKLFFGSGTQLSVL.

The chain uses TRBV5-1 and TRBJ2-1; 7 bases map to TRBD2. Germline loops: CDR1 SGHRS, CDR2 YFSETQ. The CDR3 length is 15 residues. Trimming removed 2 bases from V and 1 base from J; junction bases left unmatched: 3. The CDR3 region is CASSLQRGSYNEQFF. The DNA for the CDR3 is TGCGCCAGCAGCTTACAGCGGGGTTCCTACAATGAGCAGTTCTTC.

J is TRBJ1-2 and V is TRBV6-5; 7 bases fit TRBD1. CDR1 and CDR2 (germline): MNHEY, SVGAGI. The CDR3 length is 14 residues. The V and J ends lost 8 bases and 8 bases, in that order; junction bases with no gene match: 14. The CDR3 DNA sequence: TGTGCCAGCGGTTTGACAGGGCCTCAGAGGGGCTACACCTTC. Protein sequence: CASGLTGPQRGYTF.

The genes are TRBV2 and TRBJ1-2, with 7 positions matching TRBD1. This CDR3 has 16 residues. The J segment lost 2 bases and the V segment lost 5 bases, leaving 11 bases of the junction unmatched. Germline V lookup: CDR1 SNHLY, CDR2 FYNNEI. The CDR3 DNA is TGTGCCAGCAGTACCTCCTTTTGGACAGGCAACTATGGCTACACCTTC. Translation: CASSTSFWTGNYGYTF.

V is TRBV4-1 and J is TRBJ1-5; 8 bases map to TRBD1. CDR1 is MGHRA and CDR2 is YSYEKL in the germline V gene. The junction had 7 bases not matched to a gene; V was cut back by 1 base and J by 5 bases. The CDR3 consists of 16 residues. CDR3: CASSQVGQGRDQPQHF. Here the CDR3 DNA reads TGCGCCAGCAGCCAAGTCGGACAGGGACGGGATCAGCCCCAGCATTTT.

CDR3 in DNA: TGTGCCAGCTCACCCCCGGGACAGGGGGCGAGCACTGAAGCTTTCTTT. Its protein product is CASSPPGQGASTEAFF. The chain carries TRBV18 and TRBJ1-1; 12 bases match TRBD1. The germline gives CDR1 KGHSH, CDR2 LQKENI. There are 16 residues in the CDR3. V dropped 3 bases and J dropped 4; count of bases not matched to a gene: 6.

The gene calls are TRBV9 and TRBJ2-3, with D perhaps TRBD2 (6 bases). Deletions cut 4 bases from V and 3 bases from J, with 21 bases between. The CDR3 spans 17 residues. The V gene's germline CDR1 is SGDLS and CDR2 YYNGEE. CDR3 in DNA: TGTGCCAGCAGCCCTCGGGTCGGCGGGGTGGGAACAGATACGCAGTATTTT. Residues: CASSPRVGGVGTDTQYF.

This clone has just one count. The chain recombines TRBV7-2 with TRBJ2-7; D is ambiguous. Germline V lookup: CDR1 SGHTA, CDR2 FQGNSA. CDR3 length: 16 amino acids. V gave up 0 bases and J gave up 0 bases, with 12 bases separating them. The CDR3 here is CASSLASGGASYEQYF. The CDR3 nucleotides are TGTGCCAGCAGCTTAGCGTCCGGCGGAGCCTCCTACGAGCAGTACTTC. Full variable domain (outside the CDR3, taken from reference TRBV7-2 and TRBJ2-7): GAGVSQSPSNKVTEKGKDVELRCDPISGHTALYWYRQSLGQGLEFLIYFQGNSAPDKSGLPSDRFSAERTGGSVSTLTIQRTQQEDSAVYLCASSLASGGASYEQYFGPGTRLTVT.

The chain employs TRBV5-1 and TRBJ2-7; D uncertain. Trimming removed 0 bases at V and 2 bases at J, with 12 bases between. The CDR3 contains 15 residues. Germline loops: CDR1 SGHRS, CDR2 YFSETQ. CDR3 residues: CASSLALGRAYEQYF. CDR3 DNA: TGCGCCAGCAGCTTGGCCCTGGGCAGAGCCTACGAGCAGTACTTC. Full variable domain (rest looked up from reference TRBV5-1 and TRBJ2-7): KAGVTQTPRYLIKTRGQQVTLSCSPISGHRSVSWYQQTPGQGLQFLFEYFSETQRNKGNFPGRFSGRQFSNSRSEMNVSTLELGDSALYLCASSLALGRAYEQYFGPGTRLTVT.

The chain couples TRBV6-5 to TRBJ1-1; D is uncertain. In germline, CDR1 is MNHEY, CDR2 SVGAGI. This CDR3 region has 14 residues. V gave up 4 bases and J gave up 3 bases, with 12 bases separating them. For the CDR3, the DNA is TGTGCCAGCAGTTTGGTCATAGCGGACACTGAAGCTTTCTTT. Translation: CASSLVIADTEAFF.

This chain uses TRBV9 with TRBJ1-1, with D hard to call. The V gene lost 4 bases and the J gene lost 4 bases, with 14 bases spanning the gap. Germline assignment: CDR1 SGDLS and CDR2 YYNGEE. The CDR3 runs 14 residues. DNA for the CDR3: TGTGCCAGCAGCTTATCAACGGGAGGCACTGAAGCTTTCTTT. It specifies CASSLSTGGTEAFF. The full variable domain, with the rest looked up from reference TRBV9 and TRBJ1-1, is DSGVTQTPKHLITATGQRVTLRCSPRSGDLSVYWYQQSLDQGLQFLIQYYNGEERAKGNILERFSAQQFPDLHSELNLSSLELGDSALYFCASSLSTGGTEAFFGQGTRLTVV.

This sequence joins TRBV7-3 and TRBJ2-2, with D possibly matching TRBD1 (6 bases). Germline V gene sequence: CDR1 SGHTA, CDR2 FQGTGA. The V end lost 5 bases, the J end lost 2 bases, and 12 bases lay between the germline ends. The CDR3 runs 15 residues. As DNA, the CDR3 is TGTGCCAGCAGCCAGCAGGGACATAACACCGGGGAGCTGTTTTTT. Amino acid sequence: CASSQQGHNTGELFF.

The rearrangement uses TRBV11-2 and TRBJ2-3, with TRBD2 matching 9 bases. The germline CDR1 and CDR2 sequences are SGHAT and FQNNGV. The CDR3 runs 18 residues. The ends lost 2 bases at V and 2 bases at J; junction bases unmatched: 11. The CDR3 nucleotides are TGTGCCAGCAGCTTATGGCGCGGGGGGGCACGGGACACAGATACGCAGTATTTT. This encodes CASSLWRGGARDTDTQYF.

V is TRBV18 and J is TRBJ2-7, with D uncertain. Per germline, CDR1 KGHSH and CDR2 LQKENI. V was cut by 2 bases and J by 3 bases, with 5 bases left in between. The CDR3 spans 12 residues. CDR3 sequence: CASSPSNYEQYF. The CDR3 bases are TGTGCCAGCTCACCATCAAACTACGAGCAGTACTTC.

The chain couples TRBV5-4 to TRBJ2-7, with TRBD1 identical over 8 bases. Germline loops: CDR1 SGHNT, CDR2 YYREEE (reference sequence). Germline trimming cut 0 bases from V and 6 bases from J; bases unmatched to any gene: 8. The CDR3 has 15 amino acids. CDR3 sequence: CASSLAETGVGEQYF. CDR3 nucleotide sequence: TGTGCCAGCAGCTTGGCGGAGACAGGGGTTGGCGAGCAGTACTTC. The full variable domain, in which reference TRBV5-4 and TRBJ2-7 provide the parts outside the CDR3, is ETGVTQSPTHLIKTRGQQVTLRCSSQSGHNTVSWYQQALGQGPQFIFQYYREEENGRGNFPPRFSGLQFPNYSSELNVNALELDDSALYLCASSLAETGVGEQYFGPGTRLTVT.

The V call is TRBV6-1, the J call TRBJ2-5; D is perhaps TRBD1 (5 bases). Germline V gives CDR1 MNHNS, CDR2 SASEGT. This CDR3 region has 14 residues. Trimming cost V 2 bases and J 3 bases, with 10 bases left between them. CDR3 residues: CASSEWGLEETQYF. Here the CDR3 DNA reads TGTGCCAGCAGTGAATGGGGCCTAGAAGAGACCCAGTACTTC.

The V and J genes are TRBV9 and TRBJ2-1; D possibly corresponds to TRBD1 (5 bases). With 2 bases removed from V and 4 bases from J, the gap between germline ends came to 7 bases. The CDR3 loop spans 13 amino acids. CDR1 and CDR2 (germline): SGDLS, YYNGEE. As DNA, the CDR3 is TGTGCCAGCAGCGTGGCAGGGTACAATGAGCAGTTCTTC. This gives the protein CASSVAGYNEQFF. The full variable domain, in which reference TRBV9 and TRBJ2-1 provide the parts outside the CDR3, is DSGVTQTPKHLITATGQRVTLRCSPRSGDLSVYWYQQSLDQGLQFLIQYYNGEERAKGNILERFSAQQFPDLHSELNLSSLELGDSALYFCASSVAGYNEQFFGPGTRLTVL.

This chain joins TRBV9 and TRBJ2-3; D is unresolved. Germline values: CDR1 SGDLS, CDR2 YYNGEE. CDR3 length: 14 amino acids. Trimming removed 3 bases at V and 2 bases at J, with 10 bases between. Here the CDR3 DNA reads TGTGCCAGCAGCGCCGACACATTCACAGATACGCAGTATTTT. Translation: CASSADTFTDTQYF.

The rearrangement uses TRBV30 and TRBJ1-2; the D is unclear. The V end was cut by 3 bases, the J end by 2 bases, with 10 bases between. This CDR3 has 13 residues. The V gene's germline CDR1 is GTSNPN and CDR2 SVGIG (reference sequence). The CDR3 region has the DNA TGTGCCTGGAGCAAAACAGAAAACTATGGCTACACCTTC. Protein sequence: CAWSKTENYGYTF.

J is TRBJ2-3 and V is TRBV4-2, with 7 bases lining up with TRBD2. V dropped 0 bases and J dropped 2; count of bases not matched to a gene: 5. The CDR3 consists of 16 residues. Germline loops: CDR1 LGHNA, CDR2 YNFKEQ. CDR3 sequence: CASSQEPAGFTDTQYF. In DNA, the CDR3 is TGTGCCAGCAGCCAAGAACCAGCGGGGTTCACAGATACGCAGTATTTT.

The genes are TRBV5-6 and TRBJ1-4, with D possibly being TRBD1 (5 bases). Germline lookup yields CDR1 SGHDT and CDR2 YYEEEE. The germline V and J ends were trimmed by 4 bases and 8 bases, with 18 bases remaining between them. The CDR3 extends over 15 amino acids. The CDR3 sequence: CASSRREGSWEKLFF. The CDR3, as DNA: TGTGCCAGCAGCCGCAGGGAGGGGAGTTGGGAAAAACTGTTTTTT.

This clone occurred once. V gene TRBV11-1 combines with J gene TRBJ2-7, with D uncertain. The CDR3 runs to 14 residues. From germline, CDR1 is SGHAT and CDR2 FQDESV (reference sequence). Trimming stripped 1 base from V and 1 base from J, with 8 bases between. CDR3 DNA: TGTGCCAGCAGCTTAGAGCCGGGTTCCTACGAGCAGTACTTC. Amino acid sequence: CASSLEPGSYEQYF.

The chain carries TRBV9 and TRBJ1-3; D is perhaps TRBD1 (5 bases). V was trimmed by 0 bases and J by 0 bases, leaving 16 bases between them. Looked up from germline, CDR1 is SGDLS and CDR2 is YYNGEE. The CDR3 has 18 amino acids. DNA for the CDR3: TGTGCCAGCAGCGTAGGGGGCCGCGACCACCTCTCTGGAAACACCATATATTTT. Translated: CASSVGGRDHLSGNTIYF.

This clone came up a few times. The CDR3 here is CASSLSAGGVDGYTF. Here the CDR3 DNA reads TGTGCCAGCAGTTTATCGGCAGGGGGCGTCGATGGCTACACCTTC. The J gene is TRBJ1-2, the V gene TRBV27; 8 positions agree with TRBD1. The V gene end was trimmed by 0 bases and the J gene end by 6 bases; junction bases not matched to a gene: 6. In germline, CDR1 is MNHEY, CDR2 SMNVEV (reference sequence). The CDR3 extends over 15 amino acids.